The 28 T cell receptor beta chains presented below share a single source sample, sequenced in a study of T cells in Graves' hyperthyroidism and ophthalmopathy. Amplified TCR beta CDR3 regions derived from RNA transcripts. HTBI primers were used for first-round RT-PCR of the TCR CDR3. TCRdb re-called the multiplex PCR reads with MiXCR, one entry per CDR3 protein. The data hold 280,000 or so distinct CDR3 sequences, with less than 30% observed a single time. The sequenced material came from blood. Receptor source: a man aged 40-50 years with Graves' hyperthyroidism that later progressed to Graves' ophthalmopathy.

This clonotype was seen repeatedly, ten times or more. V usage is TRBV19 and J usage is TRBJ1-5; D may be TRBD1 (6 bases). This CDR3 is 14 amino acids long. Between the trimmed V and J ends, which lost 5 bases and 3 bases, there was a span of 11 bases. The germline V gene encodes CDR1 LNHDA and CDR2 SQIVND (reference sequence). Here the CDR3 reads CASSLRTVNQPQHF. CDR3 coding DNA: TGTGCCAGTAGTCTAAGGACAGTCAATCAGCCCCAGCATTTT.

This clonotype was found many times. The rearrangement uses TRBV19 and TRBJ1-2; D not certain. Germline lookup yields CDR1 LNHDA and CDR2 SQIVND (reference sequence). This CDR3 has 14 residues. V lost 7 bases to trimming and J lost 8 bases, with 20 bases between them. The CDR3 spells CASTTGPKLGGYTF. CDR3 in DNA: TGTGCCAGTACTACTGGGCCGAAGCTTGGGGGCTACACCTTC.

The gene calls are TRBV2 and TRBJ2-7, with unresolved D. Germline CDR1 reads SNHLY; CDR2 reads FYNNEI. Trimming took off 4 bases at V and 6 bases at J, with 16 bases between the two ends. The CDR3 spans 14 residues. The CDR3 region has the DNA TGTGCCAGCAGTGGGTCCGTCCTCCGTGGCGAGCAGTACTTC. Translation gives CASSGSVLRGEQYF.

This clonotype was recorded many times. This may stem from a read error, because a much larger clone lies one nucleotide away. The CDR3 does not close with the conserved phenylalanine or tryptophan, likely indicating a read error. This chain connects TRBV12-3 or TRBV12-4 to TRBJ2-2; the D gene is possibly TRBD1 (6 bases). The CDR3 is 14 amino acids. Trimming stripped 7 bases from V and 2 bases from J, with 11 bases between. The CDR3 loop is CASTPGQNTGELFS. For the CDR3, the DNA is TGTGCCAGCACCCCGGGACAAAACACCGGGGAGCTGTTTTCT.

This clonotype was observed at least ten times. The chain employs TRBV19 and TRBJ1-1; no clear D gene. Germline values: CDR1 LNHDA, CDR2 SQIVND (reference sequence). V lost 11 bases to trimming and J lost 6 bases, with 16 bases between them. The CDR3 runs 12 residues. The CDR3, as DNA: TGTGCCGCATCAAACTCGGGCGCTGAAGCTTTCTTT. It specifies CAASNSGAEAFF.

This clonotype was counted many times. The CDR3 DNA sequence: TGTGCCAGCAGCCTGGTGACGAGCAACACCGGGGAGCTGTTTTTT. Protein sequence: CASSLVTSNTGELFF. This chain joins TRBV6-1 and TRBJ2-2, with D hard to call. Germline CDR1 MNHNS, CDR2 SASEGT. The CDR3 is made up of 15 amino acids. V was shortened by 6 bases and J by 2 bases, with 13 bases between the two germline ends.

As to this clonotype: The junction and the germline gene differ at one end; a read error may be behind it. This rearrangement joins TRBV7-9 to TRBJ2-7; 8 positions agree with TRBD1. The CDR3 has 13 residues. Germline CDR1 SEHNR, CDR2 FQNEAQ (reference sequence). CDR3 sequence (DNA): TGTGCCAGCAGCAGGGACAGGTCCTACGAGCAGTGCTTC. It encodes CASSRDRSYEQCF. The whole variable domain, filled in from reference TRBV7-9 and TRBJ2-7, reads DTGVSQNPRHKITKRGQNVTFRCDPISEHNRLYWYRQTLGQGPEFLTYFQNEAQLEKSRLLSDRFSAERPKGSFSTLEIQRTEQGDSAMYLCASSRDRSYEQCFGPGTRLTVT.

At least ten counts were recorded for this clonotype. This could be a read error, since a much larger clone is one nucleotide away. This chain joins TRBV13 and TRBJ2-7, with D maybe TRBD1 (5 bases). The germline CDR1 and CDR2 sequences are PRHDT and FYEKMQ (reference sequence). V dropped 4 bases and J dropped 2 bases, with 12 bases sitting between them. The CDR3 loop spans 14 amino acids. As DNA, the CDR3 is TGTGCCAGCAGCTCGATGGGCAGGGCCTACGAGCAGTACTTC. Residues: CASSSMGRAYEQYF.

This clonotype was recorded at least ten times. J is TRBJ1-2 and V is TRBV6-5; TRBD1 aligns across 12 bases. This CDR3 comprises 13 residues. Trimming took 7 bases from V and 6 from J; bases not matched to a gene: 3. Per germline, CDR1 MNHEY and CDR2 SVGAGI. The CDR3 bases are TGTGCCAGCAAAAGGGACAGGGGGCATGGCTACACCTTC. The encoded protein is CASKRDRGHGYTF.

In this sample, this clonotype turned up many times. The chain is built from TRBV7-2 and TRBJ2-7, with unresolved D. The CDR3 runs 14 residues. Germline assignment: CDR1 SGHTA and CDR2 FQGNSA. V lost 2 bases, J lost 0 bases, and 8 bases lay in between. The chain's CDR3 is CASSLTASSYEQYF. The CDR3 region has the DNA TGTGCCAGCAGCTTAACAGCTAGCTCCTACGAGCAGTACTTC.

In its sample, this clonotype was seen many times. The chain is built from TRBV20-1 and TRBJ1-1; D unresolved. Trimming removed 1 base at V and 4 bases at J, with 19 bases between. In germline, CDR1 is DFQATT, CDR2 SNEGSKA (reference sequence). There are 16 residues in the CDR3. This CDR3 is CSARGANEGEGTEAFF. As DNA, the CDR3 is TGCAGTGCTAGAGGGGCCAACGAGGGAGAAGGCACTGAAGCTTTCTTT.

This chain links TRBV27 with TRBJ2-5; 10 bases are a match to TRBD1. Trimming cost V 6 bases and J 2 bases; bases outside gene matches: 6. CDR3 length equals 15 residues. Germline loops: CDR1 MNHEY, CDR2 SMNVEV (reference sequence). The CDR3 nucleotides are TGTGCCAGCAGAAGCGGACAGGGGGGACAAGAGACCCAGTACTTC. This translates into CASRSGQGGQETQYF.

This clonotype was detected many times. The genes are TRBV5-1 and TRBJ2-2, with 7 bases identical to TRBD2. The V segment lost 8 bases and the J segment 4 bases; nucleotides outside the gene matches: 8. Germline CDR1 and CDR2: SGHRS and YFSETQ. This CDR3 spans 14 amino acids. The DNA for the CDR3 is TGCGCCAGTAGACTAGCAGGGCGCACCGGGGAGCTGTTTTTT. Its translation is CASRLAGRTGELFF.

This clonotype was detected many times. The chain carries TRBV7-2 and TRBJ2-7; no clear D. Trimming took off 2 bases at V and 0 bases at J, with 8 bases between the two ends. CDR1 is SGHTA, CDR2 FQGNSA, per germline. This CDR3 is built from 14 residues. The CDR3 nucleotides are TGTGCCAGCAGCTTATCCCACAGCTCCTACGAGCAGTACTTC. Protein product: CASSLSHSSYEQYF.

This clonotype was detected ten times or more. V usage is TRBV20-1 and J usage is TRBJ1-5; D remains unclear. Trimming removed 6 bases from V and 1 base from J, with 10 bases in between. Germline V CDR1 and CDR2: DFQATT, SNEGSKA (reference sequence). The CDR3 runs to 13 residues. The CDR3, as DNA: TGCAGTGCCCCCGACGGAAGCAATCAGCCCCAGCATTTT. Translation: CSAPDGSNQPQHF.

This clonotype has ten or more counts. DNA for the CDR3: TGTGCCAGCTCACCATTCGCTCTCGGGAGAATGAGCTACGAGCAGTACTTC. Translated, it gives CASSPFALGRMSYEQYF. The rearrangement uses TRBV18 and TRBJ2-7; tentatively, D is TRBD2 (6 bases). This CDR3 contains 17 residues. Germline V gene sequence: CDR1 KGHSH, CDR2 LQKENI. V was clipped by 2 bases and J by 3 bases, with 20 bases between them. The whole variable domain, remainder taken from reference TRBV18 and TRBJ2-7, is NAGVMQNPRHLVRRRGQEARLRCSPMKGHSHVYWYRQLPEEGLKFMVYLQKENIIDESGMPKERFSAEFPKEGPSILRIQQVVRGDSAAYFCASSPFALGRMSYEQYFGPGTRLTVT.

In this sample, this clonotype turned up a few times. CDR3 sequence: CASQSGGGGNTEAFF. CDR3 DNA sequence: TGTGCCAGCCAATCGGGGGGCGGAGGTAACACTGAAGCTTTCTTT. The chain employs TRBV28 and TRBJ1-1; a weak D match, TRBD1 (6 bases). This CDR3 region has 15 residues. Trimming cost V 8 bases and J 2 bases, with 18 bases left between them. Per the germline V gene, CDR1 is MDHEN and CDR2 is SYDVKM.

This clonotype was picked up many times. The chain has TRBV12-3 or TRBV12-4 and TRBJ2-4; possible D gene TRBD2, 6 bases. Between the trimmed V and J ends, which lost 6 bases and 7 bases, there was a span of 19 bases. This CDR3 comprises 15 residues. The CDR3: CASRAVGVGGNIQYF. The CDR3 DNA reads TGTGCCAGCAGAGCGGTGGGCGTCGGAGGGAACATTCAGTACTTC.

This clonotype was seen ten or more times. The V call is TRBV20-1, the J call TRBJ2-5; possibly TRBD1 for D (5 bases). The germline gives CDR1 DFQATT, CDR2 SNEGSKA (reference sequence). Deletions cut 0 bases from V and 4 bases from J, with 15 bases between. The CDR3 consists of 15 residues. CDR3 amino acids: CSARDQGGHGETQYF. The CDR3 DNA is TGCAGTGCTAGAGACCAGGGCGGACATGGAGAGACCCAGTACTTC.

Ten or more counts support this clonotype. This sequence joins TRBV24-1 and TRBJ1-2; unclear D gene. This CDR3 has 15 residues. The germline V gene encodes CDR1 KGHDR and CDR2 SFDVKD. Trimming took off 4 bases at V and 4 bases at J, with 15 bases between the two ends. CDR3 region: CATSDPGLGPYGYTF. CDR3 nucleotides: TGTGCCACCAGTGACCCGGGCCTAGGGCCCTATGGCTACACCTTC.

This clonotype came up many times. The DNA of the CDR3 is TGTGCCAGCAGAGGGGGACTGAACACCGGGGAGCTGTTTTTT. Amino acid sequence: CASRGGLNTGELFF. The V call is TRBV12-3 or TRBV12-4, the J call TRBJ2-2; D possibly matches TRBD1 or TRBD2 (6 bases each). V shed 6 bases and J shed 1 base, with 9 bases lying between them. The CDR3 covers 14 residues.

This clonotype was counted ten times or more. This chain connects TRBV12-3 or TRBV12-4 to TRBJ2-2, with 8 positions matching TRBD1. With 3 bases clipped from V and 1 base from J, the junction kept 1 base outside the gene matches. The CDR3 is 15 amino acids. CDR3 DNA sequence: TGTGCCAGCAGTTTGGGGACAGGGAACACCGGGGAGCTGTTTTTT. Encoded protein: CASSLGTGNTGELFF.

This clonotype was detected ten times or more. A much larger clone differs by one base, so this may be a read error. Here the CDR3 omits its conserved ending phenylalanine or tryptophan, so a read error is the likely source. The chain carries TRBV2 and TRBJ1-2; maybe TRBD1 (5 bases). Between the trimmed V and J ends, which lost 8 bases and 5 bases, there was a span of 12 bases. This CDR3 is built from 12 residues. The germline V gene encodes CDR1 SNHLY and CDR2 FYNNEI. In DNA, the CDR3 is TGTGCCAGCGCCAGGGCAGCTTATGGCTACACCATC. Residues: CASARAAYGYTI.

This clonotype came up a few times. The J gene is TRBJ1-1, the V gene TRBV18; TRBD1 matches at 12 bases. V lost 5 bases to trimming and J lost 4 bases; unmatched junction nucleotides: 11. This CDR3 spans 17 amino acids. In germline, CDR1 is KGHSH, CDR2 LQKENI. This chain's CDR3 is CASSVSGTGGWVTEAFF. The CDR3 DNA sequence: TGTGCCAGCTCAGTCTCAGGGACAGGGGGCTGGGTCACTGAAGCTTTCTTT.

The sample holds one count of this clonotype. V and J are TRBV11-2 and TRBJ1-2; possibly TRBD1 for D (5 bases). The V end was cut by 5 bases, the J end by 2 bases, with 15 bases between. CDR1 SGHAT and CDR2 FQNNGV come from the germline V gene. The CDR3 extends over 15 amino acids. CDR3 bases: TGTGCCAGCAGCCGACAAAGACAGAAGAACTATGGCTACACCTTC. Encoded protein: CASSRQRQKNYGYTF.

This CDR3 is CASSEAREGLLPQHF. The CDR3, as DNA: TGTGCCAGCAGTGAAGCGCGGGAGGGGTTGCTACCCCAGCATTTT. The chain employs TRBV2 and TRBJ1-5, with TRBD1 as a possible D gene (5 bases). The CDR3 contains 15 residues. Germline V CDR1 and CDR2: SNHLY, FYNNEI. Trimming took off 0 bases at V and 10 bases at J, with 16 bases between the two ends.

The V and J genes are TRBV6-1 and TRBJ2-5, with TRBD1 identical over 7 bases. The V gene's germline CDR1 is MNHNS and CDR2 SASEGT. The CDR3 sequence is 14 residues long. Trimming at V came to 5 bases and at J to 3 bases, leaving 6 bases not matched to a gene. CDR3 amino acids: CASSIGTAKETQYF. CDR3 sequence (DNA): TGTGCCAGCAGTATAGGGACAGCCAAAGAGACCCAGTACTTC.

V usage is TRBV28 and J usage is TRBJ1-2; TRBD1 matches 9 bases. CDR1 and CDR2 from the germline V gene are MDHEN and SYDVKM. With V trimmed by 4 bases and J by 8 bases, 14 bases remained unmatched. The CDR3 runs 16 residues. The CDR3 region has the DNA TGTGCCAGCAGTTACGCGCCGGGACAGGGCGTCCAAGGCTACACCTTC. Protein product: CASSYAPGQGVQGYTF.